These T cell receptor beta chains were read from a single sample in a study of control samples from healthy donors and cancer patients. Sequencing used immunoSEQ multiplex PCR; TCRdb keeps in-frame clones, though not all of them. This sample has roughly 370,000 clones, with 75% to 95% found just once. Sequenced sample: PBMCs. Every receptor here comes from a man aged 35 to 55 with head and neck cancer. Both conserved end residues are part of each CDR3. The order of the fields is clone size, D gene, J gene, V gene, CDR3 DNA, CDR3 protein. D genes are given only for firm matches. Some rows mark clone size as missing; the rest say once, few, many or name a class of expanded clone.

NA,NA,TRBJ2-7,TRBV12-5,TGTGCTAGTGGTTTGCCTAGCGCCTCCTACGAGCAGTACTTC,CASGLPSASYEQYF
NA,TRBD2,TRBJ2-5,TRBV24-1,TGTGCCACCAGTGATTCAGCGGGGGCAGGAGAGACCCAGTACTTC,CATSDSAGAGETQYF
NA,NA,TRBJ1-5,TRBV28,TGTGCCAGCAGTTTATATCCCGCAGGCTATAGCAATCAGCCCCAGCATTTT,CASSLYPAGYSNQPQHF
NA,NA,TRBJ2-1,TRBV5-6,TGTGCCAGCAGCTTTGGTAGGCCCTATGAGCAGTTCTTC,CASSFGRPYEQFF
once,TRBD1,TRBJ2-7,TRBV2,TGTGCCAGCATTGGGACAGGGGTTAACGAGCAGTACTTC,CASIGTGVNEQYF
NA,TRBD2,TRBJ2-7,TRBV7-9,TGTGCCAGCAGCTTAGTAGCGGGAGAGCAGTACTTC,CASSLVAGEQYF
NA,NA,TRBJ2-7,TRBV18,TGTGCCAGCTCACCGTCACAAAGCTCCTACGAGCAGTACTTC,CASSPSQSSYEQYF
NA,TRBD2,TRBJ2-1,TRBV7-9,TGTGCCAGCAGCTTACTGCGGGGGGGCGTCAATGAGCAGTTCTTC,CASSLLRGGVNEQFF
NA,NA,TRBJ1-6,TRBV5-1,TGCGCCAGCAGCGATGTGGAGGGGGGGGAGAATTCACCCCTCCACTTT,CASSDVEGGENSPLHF
NA,TRBD1,TRBJ2-7,TRBV19,TGTGCCAGTAGTCCGGGACAGGGGGGACCCTACGAGCAGTACTTC,CASSPGQGGPYEQYF
NA,NA,TRBJ1-1,TRBV5-6,TGTGCCAGCAGCTTGGGGGACAACACTGAAGCTTTCTTT,CASSLGDNTEAFF
NA,TRBD1,TRBJ1-1,TRBV5-4,TGTGCCAGCAGCTTGACAGGGGTGGACACTGAAGCTTTCTTT,CASSLTGVDTEAFF
NA,NA,TRBJ2-4,TRBV4-2,TGTGCCAGCAGCCAAGGTCGGGACATTCAGTACTTC,CASSQGRDIQYF
once,NA,TRBJ2-7,TRBV4-2,TGTGCCAGCAGCCAAGGGGCAATAGTGGGCGGCGAGCAGTACTTC,CASSQGAIVGGEQYF
NA,NA,TRBJ1-1,TRBV30,TGTGCCTGGAGTCCCCGGGAGCGTATTGAAGCTTTCTTT,CAWSPRERIEAFF
NA,TRBD1,TRBJ1-1,TRBV9,TGTGCCAGCAGCGTAACAGGGGGCGCGGAGAACACTGAAGCTTTCTTT,CASSVTGGAENTEAFF
NA,TRBD1,TRBJ2-3,TRBV30,TGTGCCTGGAGTGTATTTGAATATCTCGGGACAGGGGAAAGAACAGATACGCAGTATTTT,CAWSVFEYLGTGERTDTQYF
NA,NA,TRBJ2-5,TRBV6-2/TRBV6-3,TGTGCCAGCAGTTCCCGGGGTTTTGGGGAAGAGACCCAGTACTTC,CASSSRGFGEETQYF
NA,TRBD2,TRBJ2-1,TRBV5-5,TGTGCCAGCAGCTCGACCGGGACTAGCGGTTACAATGAGCAGTTCTTC,CASSSTGTSGYNEQFF
NA,NA,TRBJ2-1,TRBV27,TGTGCCAGCAGTTTAGCGACTAGCAATGAGCAGTTCTTC,CASSLATSNEQFF
NA,TRBD1,TRBJ2-4,TRBV7-9,TGTGCCAGCAGCACTCCGGGACAGGGAGTAGCTAGGGACATTCAGTACTTC,CASSTPGQGVARDIQYF
NA,TRBD1,TRBJ1-4,TRBV28,TGTGCCAGCTACAGGGGGTTTGGGGAAAAACTGTTTTTT,CASYRGFGEKLFF
NA,NA,TRBJ1-5,TRBV20-1,TGCAGTGCGGGTAATCAGCCCCAGCATTTT,CSAGNQPQHF
NA,NA,TRBJ2-5,TRBV18,TGTGCCAGCTCACCATTAAGGGATGAGGTCCAGTACTTC,CASSPLRDEVQYF
NA,NA,TRBJ1-2,TRBV2,TGTGCCAGCAGTGAAGCTGAGGACGGTGGCTACACCTTC,CASSEAEDGGYTF
NA,TRBD1,TRBJ1-2,TRBV5-6,TGTGCCAGCAGCTCCACCGACAGGGACGGTGGCTACACCTTC,CASSSTDRDGGYTF
NA,TRBD2,TRBJ2-7,TRBV13,TGTGCCAGCAGCCCACTCGGGGCGGGAGGGCCGGAGCAGTACTTC,CASSPLGAGGPEQYF
NA,TRBD1,TRBJ1-5,TRBV10-3,TGTGCCATCAGTGATATACGGCAGGGGGCTAATCAGCCCCAGCATTTT,CAISDIRQGANQPQHF
NA,NA,TRBJ1-5,TRBV30,TGTGCCTGGAGCCTCGGTGTCAATCAGCCCCAGCATTTT,CAWSLGVNQPQHF
few,NA,TRBJ2-1,TRBV5-4,TGTGCCAGCAGCTCTGGCGCCCGGACGGAATACAATGAGCAGTTCTTC,CASSSGARTEYNEQFF
NA,TRBD1,TRBJ2-3,TRBV10-1,TGCGCCAGCAGTCGCCGGGACAGCCAATATACGCAGTATTTT,CASSRRDSQYTQYF
NA,NA,TRBJ1-4,TRBV5-6,TGTGCCAGCAGTAAGGCGGGAGTCACTAATGAAAAACTGTTTTTT,CASSKAGVTNEKLFF
NA,NA,TRBJ1-6,TRBV2,TGTGCCAGCGCGGGGGGGCGGAACGATTCACCCCTCCACTTT,CASAGGRNDSPLHF
NA,NA,TRBJ1-1,TRBV19,TGTGCCAGTAGCACCCACAGGGACACTGAAGCTTTCTTT,CASSTHRDTEAFF
NA,NA,TRBJ2-5,TRBV5-4,TGTGCCAGCAGCCTACGTACTCTCCAAATGGAGACCCAGTACTTC,CASSLRTLQMETQYF
once,TRBD1,TRBJ1-1,TRBV28,TGTGCCAGCAGCAGCCGGGACAGGGTCGCTGAAGCTTTCTTT,CASSSRDRVAEAFF
NA,NA,TRBJ1-4,TRBV4-2,TGTGCCAGCGGTTCATTCGAGGGGAATAATGAAAAACTGTTTTTT,CASGSFEGNNEKLFF
NA,NA,TRBJ2-2,TRBV3-1/TRBV3-2,TGTGCCAGCAGCCAGACCCCGAACACCGGGGAGCTGTTTTTT,CASSQTPNTGELFF
NA,TRBD1,TRBJ1-1,TRBV28,TGTGCCAGCAGTACCGGACAGGGGGCTCTTGAAGCTTTCTTT,CASSTGQGALEAFF
few,NA,TRBJ2-2,TRBV7-2,TGTGCCAGCAGCTTACAAATGAACACCGGGGAGCTGTTTTTT,CASSLQMNTGELFF
once,NA,TRBJ1-1,TRBV7-9,TGTGCCAGCAGCTTAGTACGGTGGACTGAAGCTTTCTTT,CASSLVRWTEAFF
NA,NA,TRBJ2-7,TRBV7-3,TGTGCCAGCAGCTTAACCCCGGGGGCCGCCTACGAGCAGTACTTC,CASSLTPGAAYEQYF
NA,NA,TRBJ2-3,TRBV19,TGTGCCAGTAGTCCGCGGGATGGCACAGATACGCAGTATTTT,CASSPRDGTDTQYF
NA,NA,TRBJ1-5,TRBV19,TGTGCCAGTAGTGGGTCCAGGGACCAGCCCCAGCATTTT,CASSGSRDQPQHF
NA,TRBD1,TRBJ2-7,TRBV19,TGTGCCAGTAGTATTGAGGCAGGGGGCTTGTACGAGCAGTACTTC,CASSIEAGGLYEQYF
NA,TRBD2,TRBJ2-1,TRBV28,TGTGCCAGCAGTTTGACGACTAGCGGTCGGAATGAGCAGTTCTTC,CASSLTTSGRNEQFF